This T cell receptor beta chain stems from a study of patients and donors after allogeneic stem cell transplantation. CDR1 is SEHNR and CDR2 is FQNEAQ in the germline V gene (reference sequence). Trimming shortened V by 11 bases and J by 5 bases, and 12 bases separated the two germline ends. The CDR3 loop spans 12 amino acids. Via MiXCR, TCRdb re-called the RT-PCR reads, giving one row per CDR3 protein. The sample has about 960,000 distinct CDR3 sequences, more than 15% seen once. This clonotype was recorded a few times. The TCR sequence derives from a human donor who was either an allogeneic HSCT recipient or a stem cell or donor lymphocyte infusion donor (not recorded which). It is not recorded whose cells these are; they may come from a transplant donor. Input material: blood, either unsorted or a sorted T cell fraction (not recorded which). The chain uses TRBV7-9 and TRBJ2-2, with no clear D. The CDR3 DNA reads as TGTGCCCTCTTCCCTGTAACCGGGGAGCTGTTTTTT. It specifies CALFPVTGELFF.